A selection of T cell receptor beta chains follows, all from one sample in a study of T cells after posttransplantation cyclophosphamide. Method: immunoSEQ multiplex PCR; TCRdb's copy keeps in-frame clones and lacks some. Seen here are 45,000 to 60,000 clones, almost 95% observed once, and the top ten hold 3% to 3.5%. Sequencing was done on a sample of PBMCs. These receptors all stem from a woman aged 45-59 years in good health and a related stem cell transplant donor. Each CDR3 is given with its conserved first and last residue. The D gene is left open where the match is weak.

J | length | D | V | CDR3
TRBJ2-1 | 15 | TRBD2 | TRBV10-2 | CASSDIAGVINEQFF
TRBJ2-7 | 13 | NA | TRBV19 | CASSRQTTYEQYF
TRBJ2-7 | 16 | NA | TRBV13 | CASSWVRGLGGSEQYF
TRBJ1-1 | 16 | NA | TRBV10-3 | CAISEPLGVGINEAFF
TRBJ2-2 | 16 | TRBD2 | TRBV5-1 | CASRLAGDPNTGELFF
TRBJ2-5 | 13 | NA | TRBV19 | CASSIGPGETQYF
TRBJ1-1 | 13 | NA | TRBV18 | CASLTSGDTEAFF
TRBJ1-6 | 17 | TRBD1 | TRBV18 | CASSPNYPGQGTSPLHF
TRBJ2-7 | 13 | TRBD1 | TRBV5-1 | CASTGTGVGEQYF
TRBJ1-2 | 13 | NA | TRBV25-1 | CASSEPPNYGYTF
TRBJ2-7 | 15 | NA | TRBV5-8 | CASSLGGAATYEQYF
TRBJ2-1 | 12 | NA | TRBV10-3 | CAISELALRQFF
TRBJ1-4 | 16 | NA | TRBV15 | CATSSTSGRGGEKLFF
TRBJ2-5 | 15 | NA | TRBV5-1 | CASRDSTGLVETQYF
TRBJ2-7 | 15 | TRBD1 | TRBV7-6 | CASSSTPGQGEKQYF
TRBJ2-7 | 14 | TRBD1 | TRBV10-3 | CAIAVEPGGYEQYF
TRBJ2-7 | 16 | TRBD2 | TRBV27 | CASSLLRGANWYEQYF
TRBJ2-1 | 13 | NA | TRBV7-2 | CASTREIYNEQFF
TRBJ1-2 | 16 | NA | TRBV6-1 | CASSGELNTEGYGYTF
TRBJ2-1 | 14 | TRBD2 | TRBV6-5 | CASTGGTLHNEQFF
TRBJ1-2 | 17 | NA | TRBV5-1 | CASSLGIGGIGSGGYTF
TRBJ1-6 | 14 | NA | TRBV11-2 | CASSEGHLNSPLHF
NA | 15 | TRBD2 | TRBV29-1 | CSARVGLAATYEQYF
TRBJ1-1 | 15 | NA | TRBV7-8 | CASSSPRGSLTEAFF
TRBJ1-5 | 15 | TRBD1 | TRBV10-2 | CASKQGEFGNQPQHF
TRBJ2-1 | 12 | NA | TRBV7-6 | CASSLSRNEQFF
TRBJ1-3 | 17 | NA | TRBV7-6 | CASSPQGWGLGGNTIYF
TRBJ2-2 | 14 | NA | TRBV6-5 | CASSSQGLTGELFF
NA | 12 | NA | TRBV15 | CATSSEEYEQYF
TRBJ2-2 | 16 | TRBD2 | TRBV5-1 | CASSLWREVFTGELFF
TRBJ2-7 | 15 | NA | TRBV4-1 | CASSQGQLGGYEQYF
TRBJ2-7 | 14 | TRBD2 | TRBV9 | CASSVAPSGYEQYF
TRBJ1-3 | 16 | NA | TRBV19 | CASSIAIQGPGNTIYF
TRBJ2-7 | 13 | NA | TRBV6-1 | CASSEQGGGEQYF
TRBJ1-1 | 13 | TRBD1 | TRBV2 | CASRDGEGAWGFF
TRBJ2-7 | 14 | TRBD2 | TRBV19 | CASSIGREGHEQYF
TRBJ2-3 | 17 | TRBD1 | TRBV2 | CASKTFSGTGFTDTQYF
TRBJ2-2 | 20 | TRBD2 | TRBV9 | CASSVDVWPSGRAATGELFF
TRBJ2-7 | 15 | NA | TRBV19 | CASSVQVEDRYEQYF
TRBJ2-1 | 17 | TRBD1 | TRBV15 | CATSRLSNRQGSNEQFF
TRBJ1-2 | 15 | NA | TRBV27 | CASSLSAGPNYGYTF
TRBJ1-1 | 14 | NA | TRBV19 | CASSIQGIDTEAFF
TRBJ2-1 | 14 | TRBD2 | TRBV5-1 | CASSFAGGGDEQFF
TRBJ2-2 | 17 | TRBD1 | TRBV11-2 | CASSLDLTGVNTGELFF
TRBJ2-7 | 15 | NA | TRBV28 | CASSDPDSVLGEQYF
TRBJ2-1 | 15 | TRBD2 | TRBV29-1 | CSVEEGAGTYNEQFF